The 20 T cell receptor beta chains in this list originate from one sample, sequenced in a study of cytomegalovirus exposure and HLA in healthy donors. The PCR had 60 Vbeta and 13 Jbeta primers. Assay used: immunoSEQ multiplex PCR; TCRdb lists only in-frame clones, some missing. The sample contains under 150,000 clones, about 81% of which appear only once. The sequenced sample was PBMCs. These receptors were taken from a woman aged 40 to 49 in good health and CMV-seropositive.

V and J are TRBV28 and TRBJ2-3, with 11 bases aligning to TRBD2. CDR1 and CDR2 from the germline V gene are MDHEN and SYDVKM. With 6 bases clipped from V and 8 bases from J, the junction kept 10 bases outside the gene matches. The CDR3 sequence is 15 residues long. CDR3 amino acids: CASSRTSGGAGTQYF. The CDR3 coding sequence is TGTGCCAGCAGCAGAACTAGCGGGGGAGCCGGTACGCAGTATTTT. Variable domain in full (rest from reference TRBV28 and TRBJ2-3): DVKVTQSSRYLVKRTGEKVFLECVQDMDHENMFWYRQDPGLGLRLIYFSYDVKMKEKGDIPEGYSVSREKKERFSLILESASTNQTSMYLCASSRTSGGAGTQYFGPGTRLTVL.

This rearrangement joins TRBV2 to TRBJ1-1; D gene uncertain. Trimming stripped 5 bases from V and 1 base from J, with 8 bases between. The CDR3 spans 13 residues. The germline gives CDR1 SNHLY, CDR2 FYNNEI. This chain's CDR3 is CASSWQANTEAFF. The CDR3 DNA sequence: TGTGCCAGCAGTTGGCAGGCGAACACTGAAGCTTTCTTT.

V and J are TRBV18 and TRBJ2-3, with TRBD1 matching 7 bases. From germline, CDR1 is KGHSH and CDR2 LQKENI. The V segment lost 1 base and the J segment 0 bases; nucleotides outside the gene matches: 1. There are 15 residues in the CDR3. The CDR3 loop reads CASSPRDSSTDTQYF. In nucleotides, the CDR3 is TGTGCCAGCTCACCACGGGACAGTAGCACAGATACGCAGTATTTT.

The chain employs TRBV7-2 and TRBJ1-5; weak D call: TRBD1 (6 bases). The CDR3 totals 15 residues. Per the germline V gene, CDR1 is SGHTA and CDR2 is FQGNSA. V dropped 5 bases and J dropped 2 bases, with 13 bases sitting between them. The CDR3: CASSPPGGGNQPQHF. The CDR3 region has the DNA TGTGCCAGCAGCCCCCCGGGGGGCGGCAATCAGCCCCAGCATTTT.

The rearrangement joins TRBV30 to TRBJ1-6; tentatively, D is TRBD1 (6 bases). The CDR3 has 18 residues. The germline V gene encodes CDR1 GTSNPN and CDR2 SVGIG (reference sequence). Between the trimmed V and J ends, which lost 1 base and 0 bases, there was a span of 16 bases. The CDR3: CAWSGWQGSSSYNSPLHF. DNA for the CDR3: TGTGCCTGGAGTGGATGGCAGGGGTCAAGCTCCTATAATTCACCCCTCCACTTT.

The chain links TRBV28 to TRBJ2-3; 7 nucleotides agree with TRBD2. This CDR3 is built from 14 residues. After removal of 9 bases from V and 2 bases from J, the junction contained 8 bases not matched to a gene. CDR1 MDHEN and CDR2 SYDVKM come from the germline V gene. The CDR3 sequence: CASVGSGTTDTQYF. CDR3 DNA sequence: TGTGCCAGTGTGGGAAGCGGGACCACAGATACGCAGTATTTT.

The CDR3 protein is CASSLDPPGEQYF. Written as DNA, the CDR3 is TGTGCCAGCAGCTTAGATCCCCCGGGGGAGCAGTACTTC. The chain recombines TRBV11-2 with TRBJ2-7; D perhaps matches TRBD2 (5 bases). The CDR3 consists of 13 residues. Germline CDR1 reads SGHAT; CDR2 reads FQNNGV. V was pared by 0 bases and J by 7 bases, with 10 bases between.

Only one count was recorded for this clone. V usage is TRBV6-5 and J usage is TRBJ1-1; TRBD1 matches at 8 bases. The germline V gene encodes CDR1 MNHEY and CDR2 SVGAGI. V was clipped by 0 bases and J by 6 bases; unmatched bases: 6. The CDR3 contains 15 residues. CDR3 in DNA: TGTGCCAGCAGTTACTCGGCCAGGGGGCGACCTGAAGCTTTCTTT. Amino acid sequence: CASSYSARGRPEAFF.

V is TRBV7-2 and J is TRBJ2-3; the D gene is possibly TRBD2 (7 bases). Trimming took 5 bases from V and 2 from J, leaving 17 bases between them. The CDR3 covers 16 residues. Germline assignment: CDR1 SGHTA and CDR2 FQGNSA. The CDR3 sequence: CASSPTEGGVTDTQYF. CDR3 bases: TGTGCCAGCAGCCCTACTGAGGGGGGGGTCACAGATACGCAGTATTTT. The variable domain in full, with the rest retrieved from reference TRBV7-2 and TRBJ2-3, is GAGVSQSPSNKVTEKGKDVELRCDPISGHTALYWYRQSLGQGLEFLIYFQGNSAPDKSGLPSDRFSAERTGGSVSTLTIQRTQQEDSAVYLCASSPTEGGVTDTQYFGPGTRLTVL.

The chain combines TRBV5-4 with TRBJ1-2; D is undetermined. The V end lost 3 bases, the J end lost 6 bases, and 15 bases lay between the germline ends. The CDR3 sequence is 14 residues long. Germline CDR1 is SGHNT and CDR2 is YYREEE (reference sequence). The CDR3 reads CASSSIGGPHGYTF. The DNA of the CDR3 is TGTGCCAGCAGCTCGATCGGTGGGCCTCATGGCTACACCTTC.

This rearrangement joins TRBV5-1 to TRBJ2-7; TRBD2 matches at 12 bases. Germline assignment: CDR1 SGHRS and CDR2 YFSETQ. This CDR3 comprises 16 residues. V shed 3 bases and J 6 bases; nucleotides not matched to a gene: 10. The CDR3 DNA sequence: TGCGCCAGCAGCTCAGGACTAGCGGGACCCAGGAGCGAGCAGTACTTC. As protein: CASSSGLAGPRSEQYF.

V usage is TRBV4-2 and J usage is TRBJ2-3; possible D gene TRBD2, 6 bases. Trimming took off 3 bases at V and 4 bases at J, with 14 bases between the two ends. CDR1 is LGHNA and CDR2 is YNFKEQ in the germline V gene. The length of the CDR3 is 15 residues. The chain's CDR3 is CASSQAGSKADTQYF. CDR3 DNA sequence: TGTGCCAGCAGCCAGGCCGGGAGCAAAGCAGATACGCAGTATTTT.

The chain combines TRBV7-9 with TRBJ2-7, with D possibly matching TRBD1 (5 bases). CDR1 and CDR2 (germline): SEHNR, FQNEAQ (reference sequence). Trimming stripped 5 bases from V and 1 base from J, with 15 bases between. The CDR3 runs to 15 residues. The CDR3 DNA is TGTGCCAGCAGCATCACAGGCGGACGTTCCTACGAGCAGTACTTC. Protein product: CASSITGGRSYEQYF.

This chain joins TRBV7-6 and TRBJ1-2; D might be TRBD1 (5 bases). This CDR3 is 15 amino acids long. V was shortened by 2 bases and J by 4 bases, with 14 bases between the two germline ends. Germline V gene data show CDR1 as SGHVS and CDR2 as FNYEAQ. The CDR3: CASSLSVDSRYGYTF. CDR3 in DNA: TGTGCCAGCAGCTTAAGTGTTGACAGCCGCTATGGCTACACCTTC.

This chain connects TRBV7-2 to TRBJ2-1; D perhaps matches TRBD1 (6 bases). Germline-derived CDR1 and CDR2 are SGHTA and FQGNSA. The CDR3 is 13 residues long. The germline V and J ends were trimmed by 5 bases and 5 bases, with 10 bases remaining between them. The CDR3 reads CASSARQDNEQFF. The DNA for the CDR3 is TGTGCCAGCAGCGCACGACAGGACAATGAGCAGTTCTTC. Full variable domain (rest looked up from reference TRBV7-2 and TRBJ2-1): GAGVSQSPSNKVTEKGKDVELRCDPISGHTALYWYRQSLGQGLEFLIYFQGNSAPDKSGLPSDRFSAERTGGSVSTLTIQRTQQEDSAVYLCASSARQDNEQFFGPGTRLTVL.

The CDR3 DNA reads as TGTGCCAGCAGTAACGGGGGGAGCTCCTACAATGAGCAGTTCTTC. Translating gives CASSNGGSSYNEQFF. V usage is TRBV28 and J usage is TRBJ2-1; 7 bases align to TRBD2. This CDR3 region has 15 residues. Germline V lookup: CDR1 MDHEN, CDR2 SYDVKM. Trimming took 5 bases from V and 0 from J; bases not matched to a gene: 4.

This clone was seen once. The CDR3 DNA sequence: TGTGCCAGCAGCCCCGACAGACTTTATCAGCCCCAGCATTTT. Protein: CASSPDRLYQPQHF. The chain combines TRBV28 with TRBJ1-5; weak D call: TRBD1 (5 bases). The germline CDR1 and CDR2 sequences are MDHEN and SYDVKM. V was shortened by 6 bases and J by 5 bases, with 14 bases between the two germline ends. The CDR3 runs to 14 residues. Full variable domain (rest looked up from reference TRBV28 and TRBJ1-5): DVKVTQSSRYLVKRTGEKVFLECVQDMDHENMFWYRQDPGLGLRLIYFSYDVKMKEKGDIPEGYSVSREKKERFSLILESASTNQTSMYLCASSPDRLYQPQHFGDGTRLSIL.

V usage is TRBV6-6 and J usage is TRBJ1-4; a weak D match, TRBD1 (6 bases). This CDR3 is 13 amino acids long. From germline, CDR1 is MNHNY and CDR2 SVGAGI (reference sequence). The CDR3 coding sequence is TGTGCTACGCGGGGGGCCGTAAATGAAAAACTGTTTTTT. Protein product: CATRGAVNEKLFF.

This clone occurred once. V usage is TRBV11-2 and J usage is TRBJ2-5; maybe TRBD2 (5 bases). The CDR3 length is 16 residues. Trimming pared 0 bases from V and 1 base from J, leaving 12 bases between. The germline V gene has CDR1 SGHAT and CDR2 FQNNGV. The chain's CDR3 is CASSLDLDSAQETQYF. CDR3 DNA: TGTGCCAGCAGCTTAGATCTCGATAGCGCCCAAGAGACCCAGTACTTC. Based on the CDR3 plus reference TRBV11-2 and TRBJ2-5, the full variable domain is EAGVAQSPRYKIIEKRQSVAFWCNPISGHATLYWYQQILGQGPKLLIQFQNNGVVDDSQLPKDRFSAERLKGVDSTLKIQPAKLEDSAVYLCASSLDLDSAQETQYFGPGTRLLVL.

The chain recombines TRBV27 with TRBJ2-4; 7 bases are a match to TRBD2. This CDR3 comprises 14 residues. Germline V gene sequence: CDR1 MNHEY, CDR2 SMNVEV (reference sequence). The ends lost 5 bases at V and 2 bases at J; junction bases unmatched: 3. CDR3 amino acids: CASSASGTKNIQYF. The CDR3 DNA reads TGTGCCAGCAGTGCGAGCGGGACCAAAAACATTCAGTACTTC.